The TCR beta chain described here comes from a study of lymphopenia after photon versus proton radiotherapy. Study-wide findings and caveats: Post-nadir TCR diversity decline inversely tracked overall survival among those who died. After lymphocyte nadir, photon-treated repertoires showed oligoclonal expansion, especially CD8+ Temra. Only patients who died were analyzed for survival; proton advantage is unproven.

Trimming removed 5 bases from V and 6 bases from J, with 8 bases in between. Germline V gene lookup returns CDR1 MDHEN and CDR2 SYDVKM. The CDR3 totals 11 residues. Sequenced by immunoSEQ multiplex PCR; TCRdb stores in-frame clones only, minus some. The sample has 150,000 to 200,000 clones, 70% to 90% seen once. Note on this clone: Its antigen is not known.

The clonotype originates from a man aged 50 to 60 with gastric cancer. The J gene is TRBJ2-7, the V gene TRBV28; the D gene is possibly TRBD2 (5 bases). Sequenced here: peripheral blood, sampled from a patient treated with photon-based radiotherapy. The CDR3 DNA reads TGTGCCAGCAGTCGGGGAAGCGAGCAGTACTTC. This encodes CASSRGSEQYF.